These 20 T cell receptor beta chains were sequenced from one sample in a study of blood T cells in healthy people across ages. For the second PCR, which ran for roughly 6 to 12 cycles, a sample-barcoded 5' primer and a J-beta primer mix were used. TCRdb itself ran the 5' RACE reads through MiXCR, one entry per CDR3 protein. Found here are about 1.4 million distinct CDR3 sequences, roughly 64% of them singletons; the top ten hold 6.7%. Sequencing input: blood. The source is a man aged 18 to 29 in good health.

This clonotype was picked up a small number of times. This clone may be a read error of a much larger clone one base away. J is TRBJ2-4 and V is TRBV7-2; D is ambiguous. The J call may be in error: the DNA end matches TRBJ2-7 better. Germline CDR1 SGHTA, CDR2 FQGNSA. The CDR3 is 11 residues long. CDR3 sequence (DNA): TGTGCCAGCAGCCACTCCCACGAGCAGTACTTC. Its protein is CASSHSHEQYF.

V gene TRBV6-1 combines with J gene TRBJ1-4; D is unresolved. This CDR3 has 14 residues. CDR1 and CDR2 from the germline V gene are MNHNS and SASEGT. V was shortened by 6 bases and J by 4 bases, with 12 bases between the two germline ends. CDR3 sequence reads: CASSRSDLNEKLFF. The CDR3 DNA reads as TGTGCCAGCAGCCGCTCGGACCTTAATGAAAAACTGTTTTTT.

This clonotype was seen only once. Being one base from a much bigger clone, this may be a read error. The genes are TRBV7-8 and TRBJ2-1; 8 bases are a match to TRBD2. The CDR3 has 15 residues. Germline V lookup: CDR1 SGHVS, CDR2 FQNEAQ. Germline trimming cut 2 bases from V and 4 bases from J; bases unmatched to any gene: 4. The CDR3 loop reads CASSLRTSPYNEQFF. The CDR3 nucleotides are TGTGCCAGCAGCTTACGGACTAGCCCTTACAATGAGCAGTTCTTC.

This clonotype was counted once. The chain links TRBV11-3 to TRBJ2-1; 9 positions match TRBD1. The germline V gene has CDR1 SGHNT and CDR2 YENEEA. The J segment lost 6 bases and the V segment lost 5 bases, leaving 11 bases of the junction unmatched. CDR3 length: 16 residues. CDR3 sequence: CASSPQGASTSNEQFF. The CDR3 bases are TGTGCCAGCAGCCCACAGGGGGCCTCCACCTCCAATGAGCAGTTCTTC.

This clonotype was detected a few times. V and J are TRBV7-9 and TRBJ2-5; TRBD2 matches 9 bases. J was trimmed by 3 bases and V by 1 base; bases with no gene match: 3. Germline V lookup: CDR1 SEHNR, CDR2 FQNEAQ (reference sequence). The CDR3 totals 15 residues. For the CDR3, the DNA is TGTGCCAGCAGCTTAGGACTAGCGGAAGAAGAGACCCAGTACTTC. This translates into CASSLGLAEEETQYF.

This clonotype was detected only a few times. The V and J genes are TRBV6-1 and TRBJ1-1; tentative D call: TRBD1 (6 bases). V dropped 0 bases and J dropped 6 bases, with 11 bases sitting between them. From germline, CDR1 is MNHNS and CDR2 SASEGT. CDR3 size: 14 residues. CDR3 nucleotides: TGTGCCAGCAGTGAAGCGCGGGGGCTCGCTGAAGCTTTCTTT. Its translation: CASSEARGLAEAFF.

This clonotype was seen more than once but under ten times. The rearrangement joins TRBV12-3 or TRBV12-4 to TRBJ2-1, with TRBD2 identical over 11 bases. The CDR3 is made up of 16 amino acids. V lost 6 bases, J lost 1 base, and 5 bases stayed unmatched. The CDR3 bases are TGTGCCAGCAGAATAGCGGGAGGGGGGTCCTACAATGAGCAGTTCTTC. Its translation is CASRIAGGGSYNEQFF.

This chain uses TRBV7-9 with TRBJ2-1, with 9 positions matching TRBD2. In germline, CDR1 is SEHNR, CDR2 FQNEAQ (reference sequence). The length of the CDR3 is 13 residues. Losses at the gene ends were 4 bases for V and 9 bases for J; bases not matched to a gene: 4. The chain's CDR3 is CASSSAGGIEQFF. CDR3 sequence (DNA): TGTGCCAGCAGCTCAGCGGGGGGTATTGAGCAGTTCTTC.

J is TRBJ2-1 and V is TRBV28, with TRBD1 matching over 7 bases. Germline-derived CDR1 and CDR2 are MDHEN and SYDVKM. The V gene end was trimmed by 5 bases and the J gene end by 0 bases; junction bases not matched to a gene: 4. This CDR3 is built from 15 residues. The CDR3 bases are TGTGCCAGCAGTCCCGGGACAGCCTCCTACAATGAGCAGTTCTTC. This encodes CASSPGTASYNEQFF.

The chain couples TRBV7-9 to TRBJ2-1; D is ambiguous. The CDR3 is 15 amino acids. The germline V gene has CDR1 SEHNR and CDR2 FQNEAQ (reference sequence). V dropped 4 bases and J dropped 6 bases, with 16 bases sitting between them. This chain's CDR3 is CASSSPGLDLNEQFF. In nucleotides, the CDR3 is TGTGCCAGCAGCTCCCCCGGCCTAGATCTCAATGAGCAGTTCTTC.

The rearrangement uses TRBV20-1 and TRBJ2-4; D uncertain. The end of the DNA fits TRBJ2-5 better, so the J call may be wrong. The germline gives CDR1 DFQATT, CDR2 SNEGSKA (reference sequence). This CDR3 is built from 11 residues. CDR3 residues: CSALVRETQYF. DNA of the CDR3: TGCAGTGCACTTGTAAGGGAGACCCAGTACTTC.

This clonotype has only a few counts. V gene TRBV28 combines with J gene TRBJ2-2; possibly TRBD1 for D (5 bases). Germline assignment: CDR1 MDHEN and CDR2 SYDVKM. CDR3 length equals 15 residues. V was trimmed by 3 bases and J by 3 bases, leaving 11 bases between them. The CDR3 loop is CASSFAGSDTGELFF. The CDR3 bases are TGTGCCAGCAGTTTCGCAGGGTCGGACACCGGGGAGCTGTTTTTT.

The chain couples TRBV20-1 to TRBJ2-1; no reliable D call. The CDR3 is made up of 14 amino acids. The V gene lost 5 bases and the J gene lost 0 bases, with 11 bases spanning the gap. The germline V gene has CDR1 DFQATT and CDR2 SNEGSKA (reference sequence). The CDR3 here is CSAYPDSSYNEQFF. In DNA form, the CDR3 reads TGCAGTGCTTATCCGGATAGCTCCTACAATGAGCAGTTCTTC.

This chain uses TRBV7-9 with TRBJ1-3, with 12 bases identical to TRBD1. There are 16 residues in the CDR3. V dropped 4 bases and J dropped 5; count of bases not matched to a gene: 6. Germline V CDR1 and CDR2: SEHNR, FQNEAQ (reference sequence). The CDR3 coding sequence is TGTGCCAGCAGCTCCGGGACAGGGGGCCTCCGAAACACCATATATTTT. Its translation is CASSSGTGGLRNTIYF. The full variable domain, in which reference TRBV7-9 and TRBJ1-3 provide the parts outside the CDR3, is DTGVSQNPRHKITKRGQNVTFRCDPISEHNRLYWYRQTLGQGPEFLTYFQNEAQLEKSRLLSDRFSAERPKGSFSTLEIQRTEQGDSAMYLCASSSGTGGLRNTIYFGEGSWLTVV.

The chain recombines TRBV7-2 with TRBJ2-3; a weak D match, TRBD1 (6 bases). V lost 3 bases and J 4 bases, leaving 11 bases between the germline ends. CDR1 and CDR2 from the germline V gene are SGHTA and FQGNSA. The CDR3 runs 14 residues. The CDR3 nucleotides read TGTGCCAGCAGCTTGCAGGGGTTCGCAGATACGCAGTATTTT. Its translation is CASSLQGFADTQYF.

The rearrangement joins TRBV6-2 or TRBV6-3 to TRBJ2-7, with 10 bases identical to TRBD2. The CDR3 runs 17 residues. Germline V gives CDR1 MNHEY, CDR2 SVGEGT. With 2 bases clipped from V and 0 bases from J, the junction kept 7 bases outside the gene matches. The CDR3 coding sequence is TGTGCCAGCAGTTACGATCTTAGCGGGAGGAGCTCCTACGAGCAGTACTTC. Translation: CASSYDLSGRSSYEQYF.

The rearrangement uses TRBV4-3 and TRBJ2-6; D gene unclear. The CDR3 contains 14 residues. V gave up 3 bases and J gave up 3 bases, with 6 bases separating them. The germline V gene has CDR1 LGHNA and CDR2 YSLEER. CDR3 sequence (DNA): TGCGCCAGCAGCCACGCGCTTGGGGCCAACGTCCTGACTTTC. It translates to CASSHALGANVLTF.

This clonotype was detected a few times. This chain connects TRBV29-1 to TRBJ1-1; D perhaps matches TRBD1 (5 bases). Germline V gives CDR1 SQVTM, CDR2 ANQGSEA. The CDR3 consists of 11 residues. V was clipped by 5 bases and J by 4 bases, with 8 bases between them. The DNA for the CDR3 is TGCAGCGTTCACGGGGGCACTGAAGCTTTCTTT. The encoded protein is CSVHGGTEAFF.

CDR3 sequence: CAIAGQLGADTQYF. Written as DNA, the CDR3 is TGTGCCATCGCCGGACAGCTAGGGGCAGATACGCAGTATTTT. The rearrangement joins TRBV10-3 to TRBJ2-3; D possibly corresponds to TRBD1 (6 bases). This CDR3 is built from 14 residues. Germline V gene lookup returns CDR1 ENHRY and CDR2 SYGVKD. V lost 8 bases and J 4 bases, leaving 16 bases between the germline ends.

This chain joins TRBV25-1 and TRBJ1-2; 8 positions agree with TRBD1. V lost 3 bases, J lost 3 bases, and 12 bases stayed unmatched. CDR3 length: 17 amino acids. Germline values: CDR1 MGHDK, CDR2 SYGVNS. In DNA form, the CDR3 reads TGTGCCAGCAGTGATGGGGGACAGGACGAAATTGACTATGGCTACACCTTC. As protein: CASSDGGQDEIDYGYTF.